This T cell receptor (beta chain) was recovered during a study of blood T cell repertoires in COVID-19. Generated by immunoSEQ multiplex PCR, the TCRdb table keeps only in-frame clones and is missing some. The table lists approximately 250,000 clones, over 80% of them singletons. CDR3 length: 15 residues. V dropped 7 bases and J dropped 5; count of bases not matched to a gene: 10. Germline assignment: CDR1 MNHEY and CDR2 SVGAGI. This chain joins TRBV6-5 and TRBJ1-2; 10 bases match TRBD1. Material for sequencing was peripheral blood. This receptor was identified in a woman in her 70s with COVID-19, enrolled during active disease. This CDR3 reads CASNVVGQGGYGYTF. For the CDR3, the DNA is TGTGCCAGCAACGTGGTCGGACAGGGGGGTTATGGCTACACCTTC.